The clone carrying this TCR beta chain has a handful of counts. The junction departs from the called germline gene at one end, perhaps through a read error. The germline gives CDR1 MNHGY, CDR2 SAAAGT. This CDR3 is 16 amino acids long. Treatment defined: preoperative locoregional IRX-2 cytokine immunotherapy. Samples came from a phase Ib trial of preoperative locoregional IRX-2 cytokine immunotherapy. Produced via immunoSEQ multiplex PCR; TCRdb's table is partial and in-frame only. The repertoire holds under 40,000 clones, over 85% seen once, with roughly 1.6% in the top ten. These data originate in a study of preoperative IRX-2 immunotherapy in early breast cancer.

The sequencing here drew on tumor tissue, taken after IRX-2 immunotherapy. This chain connects TRBV6-8 to TRBJ1-1; the D gene is possibly TRBD1 (5 bases). This clonotype was sampled from a human donor with breast cancer. The DNA of the CDR3 is TGTGCCAGCAGTTCCGAAAGCCAGGGCGTGAACACTGAAACTTTCTTT. This encodes CASSSESQGVNTETFF.